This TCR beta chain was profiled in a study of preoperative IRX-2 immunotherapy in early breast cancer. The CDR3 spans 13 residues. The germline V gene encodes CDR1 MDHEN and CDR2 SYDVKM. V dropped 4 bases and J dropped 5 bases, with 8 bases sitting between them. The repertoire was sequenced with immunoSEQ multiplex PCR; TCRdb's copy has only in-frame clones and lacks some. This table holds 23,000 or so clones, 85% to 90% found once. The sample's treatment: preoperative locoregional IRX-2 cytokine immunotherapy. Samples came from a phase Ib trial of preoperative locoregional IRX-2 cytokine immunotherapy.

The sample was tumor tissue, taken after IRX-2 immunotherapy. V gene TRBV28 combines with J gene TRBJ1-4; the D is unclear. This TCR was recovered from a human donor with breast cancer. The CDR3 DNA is TGTGCCAGCAGTTGGGTTTCCAATGAAAAACTGTTTTTT. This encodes CASSWVSNEKLFF.